This T cell receptor beta chain was retrieved from a study of Ad26.COV2.S vaccination and SARS-CoV-2 variants. Background on the study: Doses of Ad26.COV2.S were injected into muscle once or twice, 56 days apart.

Notes on the study in general: Comparability of non-spike TCR breadth was observed across vaccine and placebo recipients. Spike-specific responses of CD8+ and CD4+ T cells were reported to display substantial breadth after vaccination.

The treatment here: some 19 received Ad26.COV2.S at low or high dose, single or two shots; roughly 5 received placebo; per-sample allocation not given. Collection of samples fell on day 63 after the first vaccine or placebo injection. The CDR3 consists of 17 residues. Looked up from germline, CDR1 is ENHRY and CDR2 is SYGVKD. V lost 7 bases, J lost 2 bases, and 21 bases lay in between. A note on this clone: Its target is unknown.

The table came from immunoSEQ multiplex PCR; TCRdb's copy has only in-frame clones and leaves some out. There are roughly 420,000 clones in the sample; more than 75% occur only once, and around 3.6% lies in the top ten. The sequences come from peripheral blood, collected in a trial of Ad26.COV2.S vaccine versus placebo. The source is a person aged 18 to 59 who received the Ad26.COV2.S COVID-19 vaccine or a placebo. The V and J genes are TRBV10-3 and TRBJ2-1, with a weak D call TRBD2 (6 bases). The CDR3: CAINTLGVAGPYNEQFF. As DNA, the CDR3 is TGTGCCATCAACACACTAGGGGTCGCGGGGCCCTACAATGAGCAGTTCTTC.